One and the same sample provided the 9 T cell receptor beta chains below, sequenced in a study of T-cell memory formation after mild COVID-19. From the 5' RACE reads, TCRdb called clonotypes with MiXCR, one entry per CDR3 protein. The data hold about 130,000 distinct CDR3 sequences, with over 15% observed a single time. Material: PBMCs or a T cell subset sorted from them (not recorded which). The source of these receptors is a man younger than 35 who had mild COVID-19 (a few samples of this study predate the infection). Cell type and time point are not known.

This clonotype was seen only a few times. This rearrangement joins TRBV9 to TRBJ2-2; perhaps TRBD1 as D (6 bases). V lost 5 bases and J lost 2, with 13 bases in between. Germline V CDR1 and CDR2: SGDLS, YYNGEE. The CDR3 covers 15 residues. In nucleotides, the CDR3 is TGTGCCAGCAGTGTCGGGACACTAAACACCGGGGAGCTGTTTTTT. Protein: CASSVGTLNTGELFF.

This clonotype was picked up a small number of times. DNA for the CDR3: TGTGCCAGCAGCGCCCAGGGGGTGGCCGGCTACGAGCAGTACTTC. It is translated as CASSAQGVAGYEQYF. The V gene is TRBV9, the J gene TRBJ2-7; TRBD1 agrees at 7 bases. The trim removed 3 bases at V and 3 bases at J, leaving 9 bases unmatched. The CDR3 runs to 15 residues. The V gene's germline CDR1 is SGDLS and CDR2 YYNGEE.

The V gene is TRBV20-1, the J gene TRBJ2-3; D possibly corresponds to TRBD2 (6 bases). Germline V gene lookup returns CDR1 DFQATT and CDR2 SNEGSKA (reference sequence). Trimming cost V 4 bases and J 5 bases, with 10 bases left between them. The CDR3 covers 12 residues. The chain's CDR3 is CSANGRIDTQYF. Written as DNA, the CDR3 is TGCAGTGCTAACGGGAGAATAGATACGCAGTATTTT.

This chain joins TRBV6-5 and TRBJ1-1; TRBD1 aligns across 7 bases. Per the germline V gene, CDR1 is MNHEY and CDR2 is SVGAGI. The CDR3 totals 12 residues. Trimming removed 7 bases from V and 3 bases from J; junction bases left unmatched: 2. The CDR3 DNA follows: TGTGCCAGCACTGACAGGGACACTGAAGCTTTCTTT. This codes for CASTDRDTEAFF.

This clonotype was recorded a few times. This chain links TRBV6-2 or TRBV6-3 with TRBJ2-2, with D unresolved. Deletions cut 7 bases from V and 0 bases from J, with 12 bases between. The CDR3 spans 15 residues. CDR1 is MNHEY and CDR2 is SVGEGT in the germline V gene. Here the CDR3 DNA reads TGTGCCAGCACGGACGCCCTGCCGAACACCGGGGAGCTGTTTTTT. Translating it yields CASTDALPNTGELFF.

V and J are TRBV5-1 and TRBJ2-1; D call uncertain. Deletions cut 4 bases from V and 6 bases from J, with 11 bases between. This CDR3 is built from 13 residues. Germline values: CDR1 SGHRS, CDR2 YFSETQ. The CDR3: CASSPDGANEQFF. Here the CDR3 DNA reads TGCGCCAGCAGCCCGGACGGAGCCAATGAGCAGTTCTTC.

The CDR3 DNA follows: TGTGCCACCAGTGATTTCGGCACAGATACGCAGTATTTT. Amino acids: CATSDFGTDTQYF. This chain links TRBV24-1 with TRBJ2-3; no clear D gene. Germline-derived CDR1 and CDR2 are KGHDR and SFDVKD. V dropped 1 base and J dropped 1 base, with 2 bases sitting between them. CDR3 length equals 13 residues.

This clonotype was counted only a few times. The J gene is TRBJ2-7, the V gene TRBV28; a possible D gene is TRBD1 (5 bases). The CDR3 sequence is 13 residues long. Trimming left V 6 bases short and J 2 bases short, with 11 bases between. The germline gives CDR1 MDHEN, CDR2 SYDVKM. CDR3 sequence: CASRVGRAYEQYF. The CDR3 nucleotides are TGTGCCAGCAGGGTCGGCAGGGCCTACGAGCAGTACTTC.

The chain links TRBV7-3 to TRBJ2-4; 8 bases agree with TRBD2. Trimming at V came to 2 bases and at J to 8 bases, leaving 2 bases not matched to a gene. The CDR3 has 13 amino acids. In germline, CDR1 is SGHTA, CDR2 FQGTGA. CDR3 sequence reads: CASSLGRGDIQYF. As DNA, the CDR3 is TGTGCCAGCAGCTTAGGGCGGGGGGACATTCAGTACTTC.